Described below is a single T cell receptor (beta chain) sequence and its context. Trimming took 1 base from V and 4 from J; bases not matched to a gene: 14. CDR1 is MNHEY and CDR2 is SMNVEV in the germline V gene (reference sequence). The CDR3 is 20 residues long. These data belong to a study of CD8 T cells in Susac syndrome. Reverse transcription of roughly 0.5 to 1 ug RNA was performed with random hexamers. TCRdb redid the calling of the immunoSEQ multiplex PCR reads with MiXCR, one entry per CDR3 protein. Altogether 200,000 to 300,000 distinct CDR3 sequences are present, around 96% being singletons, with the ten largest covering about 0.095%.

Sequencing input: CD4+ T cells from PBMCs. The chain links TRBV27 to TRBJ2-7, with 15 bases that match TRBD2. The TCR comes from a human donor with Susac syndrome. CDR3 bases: TGTGCCAGCAGTTTATGGCGGGGGACTAGCGGGAGGCATTGGGTTTACGAGCAGTACTTC. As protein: CASSLWRGTSGRHWVYEQYF.